The clone carrying this T cell receptor beta chain came up many times. Its antigen is not identified. These data come from a study of T cells in Graves' hyperthyroidism and ophthalmopathy. Overall study findings and caveats: A 13 V-J model separated ophthalmopathy from stable hyperthyroidism.

Amplified TCR beta CDR3 regions came from RNA transcripts. Carried out on the TCR CDR3, a first-round RT-PCR used the HTBI primer set. TCRdb re-called the multiplex PCR reads through MiXCR, storing one row per CDR3 protein. The sample has under 400,000 distinct CDR3 sequences, roughly 20% seen once. Thyroid ultrasound and orbital computed tomography, with clinical symptoms and serum thyroxine and TRAb, informed diagnoses. PBMCs were derived from approximately 10 ml fresh peripheral blood. The germline V and J ends were trimmed by 1 base and 4 bases, with 11 bases remaining between them. The CDR3 is 14 amino acids. Germline CDR1 is LNHNV and CDR2 is YYDKDF (reference sequence).

The sequenced material came from blood. This receptor was obtained from a woman aged 40-49 years with Graves' ophthalmopathy. The V and J genes are TRBV15 and TRBJ2-7; a weak D match, TRBD1 (6 bases). CDR3: CATSRGQGSYEQYF. CDR3 nucleotides: TGTGCCACCAGCAGAGGTCAGGGGTCGTACGAGCAGTACTTC.